The rows below give T cell receptor beta chains drawn from one sample of a study of regulatory and conventional T cells in RAG deficiency. The table came from immunoSEQ multiplex PCR; TCRdb's copy has only in-frame clones and leaves some out. The table records 20,000 to 25,000 clones, 95% to 96% of them present only once. The sample was also reused in another study, on regulatory T cells.

Sequences were obtained from CD25- CD4+ T cells sorted from blood. The receptors derive from a human donor in good health. The CDR3 runs from the conserved cysteine through the conserved F or W. The order of the fields is J gene, clone size, D gene, V gene, CDR3 DNA, CDR3 protein. A D gene is named only where the DNA matches it firmly. Clone size is stated in some rows and not others, as once, few, many or a class when expanded.

TRBJ2-3 | . | . | TRBV4-1 | TGCGCCAGCAGCCGTAACACAGATACGCAGTATTTT | CASSRNTDTQYF
TRBJ2-2 | few | TRBD1 | TRBV28 | TGTGCCAGCAGCACAAGCATTACCGGGACAGGGTACCCCGGGGAGCTGTTTTTT | CASSTSITGTGYPGELFF
TRBJ1-2 | . | . | TRBV7-2 | TGTGCCAGCAGCTTACACGTCAGGGAAGGTGGCTACACCTTC | CASSLHVREGGYTF
TRBJ2-7 | . | TRBD1 | TRBV7-9 | TGTGCCAGCAGCTTTTTAGGGACAGGGGCCTACGAGCAGTACTTC | CASSFLGTGAYEQYF
TRBJ1-5 | . | TRBD1 | TRBV6-1 | TGTGCCAGCAGTTTAGACAGGGGGCGTCAGCCCCAGCATTTT | CASSLDRGRQPQHF
TRBJ1-3 | . | . | TRBV11-2 | TGTGCCAGCAGCTTAGTGGACAGAGTCCTTTTGGGGGGAAACACCATATATTTT | CASSLVDRVLLGGNTIYF
TRBJ1-1 | . | . | TRBV4-3 | TGCGCCAGCAGCCAAGCCGGGAACACTGAAGCTTTCTTT | CASSQAGNTEAFF
TRBJ2-1 | . | TRBD2 | TRBV5-5 | TGTGCCAGCAGCTTGGAATGGGGACTAGCGGGGGTGTACAATGAGCAGTTCTTC | CASSLEWGLAGVYNEQFF
TRBJ2-7 | . | TRBD2 | TRBV2 | TGTGCCAGCAGCGCTAGCGGGGGTTACTCCTACGAGCAGTACTTC | CASSASGGYSYEQYF
TRBJ1-2 | . | . | TRBV5-6 | TGTGCCAGCAGCTTGGCAGGGCCCAACTATGGCTACACCTTC | CASSLAGPNYGYTF
TRBJ2-7 | . | . | TRBV11-2 | TGTGCCAGCAGCCATCGGACACGCTCCTACGAGCAGTACTTC | CASSHRTRSYEQYF
TRBJ2-7 | once | . | TRBV9 | TGTGCCAGCAGCGTAGGAAACAGGGTCGGCTACGAGCAGTACTTC | CASSVGNRVGYEQYF
TRBJ1-5 | . | . | TRBV5-1 | TGCGCCAGCAGCTTGGACTCCAATCAGCCCCAGCATTTT | CASSLDSNQPQHF
TRBJ1-2 | . | . | TRBV18 | TGTGCCAGCTCACCTCAAGGACAGAATGGCTACACCTTC | CASSPQGQNGYTF
TRBJ1-2 | . | . | TRBV2 | TGTGCCAGCAGGTTGACAGCCTTCAGCTATGGCTACACCTTC | CASRLTAFSYGYTF
TRBJ2-5 | . | TRBD2 | TRBV27 | TGTGCCAGCAGTTCTCCGACTAGCGGGGGAATTCCAGAGACCCAGTACTTC | CASSSPTSGGIPETQYF
TRBJ1-2 | . | TRBD1 | TRBV5-4 | TGTGCCAGCAGCTTGGGACAGGGGGCGACCATATACTATGGCTACACCTTC | CASSLGQGATIYYGYTF
TRBJ2-1 | . | TRBD2 | TRBV28 | TGTGCCAGCAGTGCTAATAGACTAGCGGGGGGGAATGAGCAGTTCTTC | CASSANRLAGGNEQFF
TRBJ2-7 | . | TRBD1 | TRBV5-8 | TGTGCCACCACGAAGGATAGGGGGCAATACGAGCAGTACTTC | CATTKDRGQYEQYF
TRBJ1-1 | . | . | TRBV28 | TGTGCCAGCAGTGCGGGTCCCCCGAGGGCTGAAGCTTTCTTT | CASSAGPPRAEAFF
TRBJ2-6 | few | TRBD2 | TRBV5-4 | TGTGCCAGCAGCTATCTAGCGGGGGCTCTCTCTGGGGCCAACGTCCTGACTTTC | CASSYLAGALSGANVLTF
TRBJ2-5 | once | TRBD2 | TRBV19 | TGTGCCAGTAGTATAGATCAAACTAGCGGGGGGTTGAAGACCCAGTACTTC | CASSIDQTSGGLKTQYF
TRBJ1-4 | few | . | TRBV10-2 | TGCGCCAGCAGAAATAGAGTTTCAACTAATGAAAAACTGTTTTTT | CASRNRVSTNEKLFF
TRBJ2-1 | . | TRBD1 | TRBV30 | TGTGCCTGGAGTGTACTAGGGACAGGGACTTTCAATGAGCAGTTCTTC | CAWSVLGTGTFNEQFF
TRBJ2-1 | . | . | TRBV4-1 | TGCGCCAGCAGCCATCTCGCTTTCCTTAATGAGGATGAGCAGTTCTTC | CASSHLAFLNEDEQFF
TRBJ1-2 | . | . | TRBV19 | TGTGCCAGTATGGGGGAACAGGGCCCCCGTGTCTACACCTTC | CASMGEQGPRVYTF
TRBJ2-1 | once | TRBD1 | TRBV25-1 | TGTGCCAGCAGTGAGAGGACAGGGGGATACAATGAGCAGTTCTTC | CASSERTGGYNEQFF
TRBJ1-2 | . | TRBD1 | TRBV6-7 | TGTGCCAGCAGTCCACAGGGGTATGGCTACACCTTC | CASSPQGYGYTF
TRBJ1-6 | . | . | TRBV6-5 | TGTGCCAGCAGTTACGGCGCAGGGCACAATTCACCCCTCCACTTT | CASSYGAGHNSPLHF
TRBJ1-2 | . | . | TRBV6-6 | TGTGCCAGCAGGCGAGGGGGGGAGGGCTACACCTTC | CASRRGGEGYTF
TRBJ2-7 | . | . | TRBV6-5 | TGTGCCAGCAGTTACGGGTCAGGGGTTGATTCCTACGAGCAGTACTTC | CASSYGSGVDSYEQYF
TRBJ1-2 | . | TRBD1 | TRBV19 | TGTGCCAGTAGTATAAATACCGGGACAGTAGTTAACTATGGCTACACCTTC | CASSINTGTVVNYGYTF
TRBJ1-1 | . | TRBD1 | TRBV28 | TGTGCCAGCAGGACGGGGGACAGGGCTCCGACTGAAGCTTTCTTT | CASRTGDRAPTEAFF
TRBJ1-1 | . | . | TRBV19 | TGTGCCAGTAGTACGCAGGGGAGCACTGAAGCTTTCTTT | CASSTQGSTEAFF
TRBJ1-3 | few | . | TRBV5-5 | TGTGCCAGCAGCCTCTCGGGTGGGTACTCTGGAAACACCATATATTTT | CASSLSGGYSGNTIYF
TRBJ1-2 | . | . | TRBV28 | TGTGCCAGCAGTCTTAACTATGGCTACACCTTC | CASSLNYGYTF
TRBJ2-7 | . | . | TRBV2 | TGTGCCAGCAGTGGGGGCAGGTTCCTCTACGAGCAGTACTTC | CASSGGRFLYEQYF
TRBJ2-3 | . | TRBD2 | TRBV19 | TGTGCCAGTAGTAGTCTGCGGGGGGCAGGGGATACGCAGTATTTT | CASSSLRGAGDTQYF
TRBJ2-4 | . | TRBD2 | TRBV4-3 | TGCGCCAGCAGCCAAGGAGGGCTAGCGGTATCCCTAGCCAAAAACATTCAGTACTTC | CASSQGGLAVSLAKNIQYF
TRBJ2-3 | once | . | TRBV6-5 | TGTGCCAGCAGGAGAACAGCTAGCACAGATACGCAGTATTTT | CASRRTASTDTQYF
TRBJ2-5 | . | TRBD1 | TRBV7-9 | TGTGCCAGCAGCCCTCCAACAGGGGTGGAGACCCAGTACTTC | CASSPPTGVETQYF
TRBJ2-3 | once | . | TRBV6-5 | TGTGCCAGCAGTTACTCCATGCGGAGCACAGATACGCAGTATTTT | CASSYSMRSTDTQYF
TRBJ2-3 | . | TRBD2 | TRBV19 | TGTGCCAGTGGCGGACTAGCGGGGGGGCCGGATACGCAGTATTTT | CASGGLAGGPDTQYF